The 8 T cell receptor beta chains in this list originate from one sample, sequenced in a study of blood T cell repertoires in COVID-19. Clones were read by immunoSEQ multiplex PCR, and TCRdb kept only the in-frame ones, dropping some. The top ten clones hold 18% of a sample with about 23,000 clones, around 86% of them seen once. The sequenced sample consisted of peripheral blood. The receptor source for this set is a woman older than 75 with acute or convalescent COVID-19.

V gene TRBV6-6 combines with J gene TRBJ2-2; D possibly corresponds to TRBD2 (6 bases). The V gene lost 8 bases and the J gene lost 1 base, with 14 bases spanning the gap. Germline V CDR1 and CDR2: MNHNY, SVGAGI (reference sequence). CDR3 length equals 15 residues. The CDR3, as DNA: TGTGCCAGCGGGTTCGGGACTCTGAACACCGGGGAGCTGTTTTTT. Encoded protein: CASGFGTLNTGELFF.

In DNA form, the CDR3 reads TGTGCCAGCAGTTTGGGCGTCATTAACTATGGCTACACCTTC. As protein: CASSLGVINYGYTF. The chain couples TRBV6-6 to TRBJ1-2; D gene uncertain. Trimming cost V 4 bases and J 1 base, with 10 bases left between them. This CDR3 spans 14 amino acids. CDR1 and CDR2 (germline): MNHNY, SVGAGI (reference sequence).

This chain joins TRBV27 and TRBJ2-2; 7 bases line up with TRBD2. The CDR3 length is 15 residues. Germline V gene sequence: CDR1 MNHEY, CDR2 SMNVEV (reference sequence). V shed 7 bases, J shed 0 bases, and the junction held 5 bases outside the gene matches. The CDR3 DNA follows: TGTGCCAGCACCTACGGGGGGACGAACACCGGGGAGCTGTTTTTT. Protein sequence: CASTYGGTNTGELFF.

This chain joins TRBV6-2 or TRBV6-3 and TRBJ1-2, with D perhaps matching TRBD1 (5 bases). V gave up 2 bases and J gave up 7 bases, with 29 bases separating them. From germline, CDR1 is MNHEY and CDR2 SVGEGT. This CDR3 contains 19 residues. The CDR3 DNA sequence: TGTGCCAGCAGTTACCCCGCCCCCGCTACCCTAGACAGAGGACGTGGCTACACCTTC. This translates into CASSYPAPATLDRGRGYTF.

The rearrangement links TRBV12-3 or TRBV12-4 to TRBJ1-2; D gene unclear. V lost 1 base and J 0 bases, leaving 3 bases between the germline ends. The CDR3 is made up of 13 amino acids. DNA for the CDR3: TGTGCCAGCAGTTTAGGAGCTAACTATGGCTACACCTTC. Its protein product is CASSLGANYGYTF.

This clone was seen a few times. The chain links TRBV4-2 to TRBJ2-1; possibly TRBD2 for D (5 bases). This CDR3 is built from 12 residues. V was cut by 3 bases and J by 13 bases, with 13 bases left in between. Germline V gene sequence: CDR1 LGHNA, CDR2 YNFKEQ. The CDR3 sequence is CASSHEGLSQFF. For the CDR3, the DNA is TGTGCCAGCAGCCACGAGGGCCTCTCCCAGTTCTTC.

The V call is TRBV19, the J call TRBJ1-1, with 7 nucleotides matching TRBD1. Trimming cost V 4 bases and J 5 bases; bases outside gene matches: 10. The CDR3 has 15 amino acids. The germline CDR1 and CDR2 sequences are LNHDA and SQIVND (reference sequence). The CDR3 bases are TGTGCCAGTAGTACTCGACAGGGACCGGGGACTGAAGCTTTCTTT. Its translation is CASSTRQGPGTEAFF.

The chain combines TRBV9 with TRBJ2-3; D remains ambiguous. Trimming pared 0 bases from V and 5 bases from J, leaving 7 bases between. The germline gives CDR1 SGDLS, CDR2 YYNGEE. CDR3 size: 13 residues. This CDR3 reads CASSVVSRDTQYF. CDR3 bases: TGTGCCAGCAGCGTAGTTTCTAGAGATACGCAGTATTTT. Full variable domain (remainder filled in from reference TRBV9 and TRBJ2-3): DSGVTQTPKHLITATGQRVTLRCSPRSGDLSVYWYQQSLDQGLQFLIQYYNGEERAKGNILERFSAQQFPDLHSELNLSSLELGDSALYFCASSVVSRDTQYFGPGTRLTVL.